This T cell receptor beta chain was observed in a study of control samples from healthy donors and cancer patients. Produced via immunoSEQ multiplex PCR; TCRdb's table is partial and in-frame only. The sample yields about 150,000 clones, about 89% seen once. Germline lookup yields CDR1 DFQATT and CDR2 SNEGSKA (reference sequence). The CDR3 extends over 16 amino acids. V was clipped by 3 bases and J by 2 bases; unmatched bases: 10. The chain carries TRBV20-1 and TRBJ1-1, with 9 bases aligning to TRBD1. The receptor's source is a man aged 30 to 45 in good health. The sequencing sample was made of blood. The CDR3 DNA reads TGCAGTGCTAGTGGAGCCCGACAGGGGGGAAACACTGAAGCTTTCTTT. Translating it yields CSASGARQGGNTEAFF.